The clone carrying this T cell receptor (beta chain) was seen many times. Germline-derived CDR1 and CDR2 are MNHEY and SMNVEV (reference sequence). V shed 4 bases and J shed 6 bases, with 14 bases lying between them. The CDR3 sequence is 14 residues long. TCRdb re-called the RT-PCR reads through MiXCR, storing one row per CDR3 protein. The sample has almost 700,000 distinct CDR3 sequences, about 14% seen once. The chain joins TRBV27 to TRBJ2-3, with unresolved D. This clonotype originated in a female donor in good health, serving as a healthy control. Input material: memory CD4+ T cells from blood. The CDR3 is CASSYWPETDTQYF. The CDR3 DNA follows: TGTGCCAGCAGTTATTGGCCGGAGACCGATACGCAGTATTTT.